A single sample gave rise to the 24 T cell receptor beta chains below, sequenced in a study of blood T cell repertoires in COVID-19. Profiled with immunoSEQ multiplex PCR; TCRdb holds only in-frame clones, not every one. The sample comprises 110,000 or so clones, 75% to 85% of which are singletons, and roughly 12% rests with the top ten. Sequencing used peripheral blood. All receptors derive from a human donor in a cohort sampled during active COVID-19.

The V call is TRBV19, the J call TRBJ1-5; D may be TRBD1 (6 bases). Trimming shortened V by 3 bases and J by 4 bases, and 16 bases separated the two germline ends. CDR3 size: 16 residues. Germline V gene sequence: CDR1 LNHDA, CDR2 SQIVND (reference sequence). Here the CDR3 DNA reads TGTGCCAGTAGTATCGGGGGGCGGACTTTTAATCAGCCCCAGCATTTT. Protein: CASSIGGRTFNQPQHF.

The chain carries TRBV2 and TRBJ1-6; no clear D gene. Germline CDR1 and CDR2: SNHLY and FYNNEI. This CDR3 has 13 residues. The V and J ends lost 6 bases and 7 bases respectively, with 10 bases between them. CDR3 nucleotide sequence: TGTGCCAGCAGGGACTCAAGAAATTCACCCCTCCACTTT. Translation gives CASRDSRNSPLHF.

This chain joins TRBV18 and TRBJ1-1; 10 bases agree with TRBD1. CDR1 and CDR2 from the germline V gene are KGHSH and LQKENI. The CDR3 contains 17 residues. V lost 0 bases to trimming and J lost 6 bases; unmatched junction nucleotides: 10. The CDR3 nucleotides are TGTGCCAGCTCACCACCGGAGGGACAGGGGAGATTCGCTGAAGCTTTCTTT. Protein product: CASSPPEGQGRFAEAFF.

CDR3 DNA: TGTGCCAGCAGCGGAGATTCGGCCCCGCAAGAGACCCAGTACTTC. Its protein is CASSGDSAPQETQYF. The V and J genes are TRBV21-1 and TRBJ2-5; TRBD2 reflects the table's D call only, with no check against the DNA. TRBV21-1 is a listed pseudogene. This CDR3 is 15 amino acids long.

The chain combines TRBV9 with TRBJ2-6; 7 bases map to TRBD2. The V gene end was trimmed by 6 bases and the J gene end by 1 base; junction bases not matched to a gene: 10. Germline loops: CDR1 SGDLS, CDR2 YYNGEE. The length of the CDR3 is 17 residues. CDR3 bases: TGTGCCAGCACTAGATCCAGCGGGGCTTCTGGGGCCAACGTCCTGACTTTC. Translation: CASTRSSGASGANVLTF.

The chain employs TRBV15 and TRBJ1-3, with 8 bases aligning to TRBD1. Germline-derived CDR1 and CDR2 are LNHNV and YYDKDF (reference sequence). The CDR3 contains 16 residues. V lost 2 bases, J lost 2 bases, and 5 bases stayed unmatched. The CDR3 spells CATSRFRTGTGNTIYF. CDR3 nucleotides: TGTGCCACCAGCAGATTCAGGACAGGGACTGGAAACACCATATATTTT.

V and J are TRBV27 and TRBJ2-5; no clear D gene. Germline values: CDR1 MNHEY, CDR2 SMNVEV (reference sequence). The CDR3 is made up of 14 amino acids. V was clipped by 5 bases and J by 5 bases, with 15 bases between them. CDR3 DNA sequence: TGTGCCAGCAGTCCCGCCCCAGCAGCGGAGACCCAGTACTTC. As protein: CASSPAPAAETQYF.

On this clone itself: This specimen includes other DNA sequences encoding the same CDR3. This chain uses TRBV5-4 with TRBJ2-5; D may be TRBD2 (7 bases). V lost 4 bases and J lost 5, with 12 bases in between. The CDR3 runs to 13 residues. CDR1 is SGHNT and CDR2 is YYREEE in the germline V gene (reference sequence). CDR3 residues: CASSPAGAETQYF. DNA for the CDR3: TGTGCCAGCAGCCCGGCGGGGGCTGAGACCCAGTACTTC.

This sequence joins TRBV6-1 and TRBJ2-1; D unclear. The CDR3 is made up of 15 amino acids. Trimming pared 2 bases from V and 0 bases from J, leaving 8 bases between. Germline CDR1 reads MNHNS; CDR2 reads SASEGT. The CDR3 region has the DNA TGTGCCAGCAGTGAACGGTTGAGCTCCTACAATGAGCAGTTCTTC. Translated: CASSERLSSYNEQFF.

This rearrangement joins TRBV7-8 to TRBJ2-1, with D uncertain. V dropped 1 base and J dropped 2 bases, with 9 bases sitting between them. From germline, CDR1 is SGHVS and CDR2 FQNEAQ. The CDR3 extends over 15 amino acids. For the CDR3, the DNA is TGTGCCAGCAGCTTAGTAGAGAGAACCTACAATGAGCAGTTCTTC. Protein product: CASSLVERTYNEQFF.

The V and J genes are TRBV6-5 and TRBJ2-5; TRBD2 matches at 7 bases. V gave up 0 bases and J gave up 3 bases; unmatched junction bases: 1. The CDR3 loop spans 14 amino acids. The V gene's germline CDR1 is MNHEY and CDR2 SVGAGI. CDR3 in amino acids: CASSYSGGKETQYF. CDR3 nucleotide sequence: TGTGCCAGCAGTTACTCGGGAGGGAAAGAGACCCAGTACTTC.

The chain recombines TRBV18 with TRBJ2-6, with 11 bases that match TRBD1. CDR1 and CDR2 (germline): KGHSH, LQKENI. This CDR3 is built from 18 residues. Trimming at V came to 0 bases and at J to 1 base, leaving 2 bases not matched to a gene. The CDR3 is CASSPPGQGGSGANVLTF. The CDR3 DNA follows: TGTGCCAGCTCACCACCGGGACAGGGGGGTTCTGGGGCCAACGTCCTGACTTTC.

The rearrangement joins TRBV6-1 to TRBJ1-5; D is unresolved. CDR1 and CDR2 (germline): MNHNS, SASEGT. The CDR3 totals 15 residues. V was pared by 1 base and J by 6 bases, with 13 bases between. The CDR3 nucleotides are TGTGCCAGCAGTGAAGAGATGGGCAGGCGTCAGCCCCAGCATTTT. Protein sequence: CASSEEMGRRQPQHF.

The V and J genes are TRBV7-9 and TRBJ2-7, with D tentatively TRBD1 (5 bases). There are 15 residues in the CDR3. CDR1 is SEHNR and CDR2 is FQNEAQ in the germline V gene (reference sequence). Trimming took off 4 bases at V and 3 bases at J, with 16 bases between the two ends. Written as DNA, the CDR3 is TGTGCCAGCAGCTCCCAAGGGGCAGGGCACTACGAGCAGTACTTC. Translation gives CASSSQGAGHYEQYF.

The V gene is TRBV10-3, the J gene TRBJ2-7; possible D gene TRBD1, 6 bases. This CDR3 is built from 13 residues. From germline, CDR1 is ENHRY and CDR2 SYGVKD. V dropped 5 bases and J dropped 3 bases, with 11 bases sitting between them. The CDR3 region is CAISLTGFYEQYF. CDR3 bases: TGTGCCATCAGTCTCACAGGGTTCTACGAGCAGTACTTC.

This chain connects TRBV5-8 to TRBJ2-3; TRBD1 matches at 7 bases. CDR3 length: 16 residues. V lost 4 bases to trimming and J lost 2 bases; unmatched junction nucleotides: 10. CDR1 and CDR2 from the germline V gene are SGHTS and YDEGEE. As DNA, the CDR3 is TGTGCCAGCAGCCCTCGGGACAGAACTTACACAGATACGCAGTATTTT. This sequence encodes CASSPRDRTYTDTQYF.

This chain links TRBV6-2 or TRBV6-3 with TRBJ1-1; D remains unclear. The CDR3 is 14 residues long. Germline V gene data show CDR1 as MNHEY and CDR2 as SVGEGT. The V gene lost 2 bases and the J gene lost 1 base, with 8 bases spanning the gap. CDR3 sequence: CASSYGPGNTEAFF. In DNA form, the CDR3 reads TGTGCCAGCAGTTACGGTCCGGGGAACACTGAAGCTTTCTTT.

The CDR3 bases are TGTGCCAGCAGTTACCCCCAGGGGATCTATGGCTACACCTTC. As protein: CASSYPQGIYGYTF. V and J are TRBV28 and TRBJ1-2, with a possible D match to TRBD1 (6 bases). CDR3 length: 14 amino acids. Germline CDR1 is MDHEN and CDR2 is SYDVKM. With 4 bases removed from V and 4 bases from J, the gap between germline ends came to 13 bases.

This clone showed up just once. The V and J genes are TRBV6-5 and TRBJ2-3; tentatively, D is TRBD2 (5 bases). Germline lookup yields CDR1 MNHEY and CDR2 SVGAGI. The ends were cut back, 10 bases at V and 1 base at J, with 15 bases in the middle. This CDR3 spans 14 amino acids. The CDR3 coding sequence is TGTGCCACCACGGTCGCCGGGGGCACAGATACGCAGTATTTT. Its translation: CATTVAGGTDTQYF.

The chain is built from TRBV7-6 and TRBJ2-7, with D possibly matching TRBD1 (6 bases). The CDR3 spans 13 residues. In germline, CDR1 is SGHVS, CDR2 FNYEAQ. V lost 5 bases to trimming and J lost 2 bases, with 10 bases between them. CDR3 region: CASSRTETYEQYF. CDR3 in DNA: TGTGCCAGCAGCCGGACAGAAACCTACGAGCAGTACTTC.

The J gene is TRBJ1-4, the V gene TRBV7-9; D is undetermined. CDR1 and CDR2 from the germline V gene are SEHNR and FQNEAQ (reference sequence). The CDR3 has 15 residues. V lost 5 bases, J lost 0 bases, and 10 bases lay in between. CDR3 in amino acids: CASSRTATTNEKLFF. DNA of the CDR3: TGTGCCAGCAGCCGCACAGCAACAACTAATGAAAAACTGTTTTTT.

The V gene is TRBV3-1 (or the pseudogene TRBV3-2), the J gene TRBJ1-2; D remains ambiguous. Germline V gene lookup returns CDR1 LGHDT and CDR2 YNNKEL (reference sequence). This CDR3 has 17 residues. Between the trimmed V and J ends, which lost 3 bases and 4 bases, there was a span of 21 bases. CDR3 loop: CASSQTTNGETLYGYTF. The CDR3 DNA is TGTGCCAGCAGCCAGACAACCAACGGGGAGACTCTCTATGGCTACACCTTC.

CDR3 region: CASSVALAGASTDTQYF. The CDR3 nucleotides read TGTGCCAGCAGCGTAGCCCTAGCGGGGGCCAGCACAGATACGCAGTATTTT. The V and J genes are TRBV9 and TRBJ2-3, with 10 positions matching TRBD2. Per the germline V gene, CDR1 is SGDLS and CDR2 is YYNGEE. Trimming at V came to 0 bases and at J to 0 bases, leaving 4 bases not matched to a gene. The CDR3 totals 17 residues.

The V gene is TRBV4-1, the J gene TRBJ1-3; D not resolved. The length of the CDR3 is 17 residues. Trimming stripped 0 bases from V and 0 bases from J, with 12 bases between. Looked up from germline, CDR1 is MGHRA and CDR2 is YSYEKL. CDR3 region: CASSQDGQPLSGNTIYF. The CDR3 DNA sequence: TGCGCCAGCAGCCAAGATGGGCAGCCCCTCTCTGGAAACACCATATATTTT.